These 13 T cell receptor beta chains were sequenced from one sample in a study of Ad26.COV2.S vaccination and SARS-CoV-2 variants. Data came from immunoSEQ multiplex PCR; TCRdb stores just in-frame clones and leaves some out. The sample yields 350,000 to 450,000 clones, 70% to 90% seen once. Treatment indicated: about 20 received Ad26.COV2.S at low or high dose, single or two shots; 5 received placebo; per-sample allocation not given. The investigators took samples on day 63 after the first vaccine or placebo injection. Sample: peripheral blood, taken in a trial of Ad26.COV2.S vaccine versus placebo. Source of these receptors: a person aged 18-65 years who received the Ad26.COV2.S COVID-19 vaccine or a placebo.

The chain carries TRBV29-1 and TRBJ2-1, with TRBD1 identical over 10 bases. CDR3 length: 14 residues. The ends lost 2 bases at V and 4 bases at J; junction bases unmatched: 2. Germline V gene lookup returns CDR1 SQVTM and CDR2 ANQGSEA. The CDR3 loop is CSVELGQGYNEQFF. As DNA, the CDR3 is TGCAGCGTTGAATTGGGACAGGGGTACAATGAGCAGTTCTTC.

The chain recombines TRBV9 with TRBJ2-1; D may match TRBD1 or TRBD2 (6 bases each). From germline, CDR1 is SGDLS and CDR2 YYNGEE. The CDR3 contains 13 residues. The ends were cut back, 7 bases at V and 6 bases at J, with 14 bases in the middle. CDR3 loop: CASHGGRLNEQFF. In DNA form, the CDR3 reads TGTGCCAGCCATGGGGGGCGTCTCAATGAGCAGTTCTTC.

The chain couples TRBV7-6 to TRBJ2-2, with D hard to call. Trimming took 0 bases from V and 4 from J, leaving 9 bases between them. Germline V gene lookup returns CDR1 SGHVS and CDR2 FNYEAQ. The CDR3 has 15 amino acids. CDR3 region: CASSLAQQTTGELFF. The CDR3 DNA reads TGTGCCAGCAGCTTAGCGCAACAGACCACCGGGGAGCTGTTTTTT.

The rearrangement joins TRBV5-1 to TRBJ2-7; D gene ambiguous. V dropped 6 bases and J dropped 1 base, with 11 bases sitting between them. This CDR3 region has 13 residues. Germline V gene sequence: CDR1 SGHRS, CDR2 YFSETQ. CDR3 coding DNA: TGCGCCAGCAACGACGAAAGTTCCTACGAGCAGTACTTC. It is translated as CASNDESSYEQYF.

The chain carries TRBV7-2 and TRBJ2-5; TRBD1 aligns across 10 bases. CDR1 SGHTA and CDR2 FQGNSA come from the germline V gene. CDR3 size: 15 residues. The V gene end was trimmed by 5 bases and the J gene end by 5 bases; junction bases not matched to a gene: 8. CDR3 sequence: CASSPRDRGTETQYF. CDR3 nucleotides: TGTGCCAGCAGCCCTCGGGACAGGGGAACTGAGACCCAGTACTTC.

The V gene is TRBV28, the J gene TRBJ1-1, with 7 bases identical to TRBD1. The CDR3 is 13 amino acids. The J segment lost 8 bases and the V segment lost 2 bases, leaving 5 bases of the junction unmatched. The germline V gene has CDR1 MDHEN and CDR2 SYDVKM. CDR3 sequence (DNA): TGTGCCAGCAGTTTAGGGGGACAGAGGGAAGCTTTCTTT. It yields the protein CASSLGGQREAFF.

This clone has just one count. This CDR3 is also generated by other DNA sequences in the sample. The V call is TRBV6-5, the J call TRBJ2-7, with 13 bases that match TRBD2. CDR3 length equals 15 residues. Germline-derived CDR1 and CDR2 are MNHEY and SVGAGI. The trim removed 5 bases at V and 1 base at J, leaving 2 bases unmatched. The CDR3 nucleotides read TGTGCCAGCAGTAAACTAGCGGGAGGGTCCTACGAGCAGTACTTC. It yields the protein CASSKLAGGSYEQYF.

This chain uses TRBV21-1 with TRBJ1-5; TRBD1 is taken as the D call from the table, unchecked against the DNA. TRBV21-1 is termed a pseudogene. CDR3 length equals 14 residues. CDR3 coding DNA: TGTGTCGCCCGCGAAGTAGGGGTGTTTCAGCCCCAGCATTTT. Translation: CVAREVGVFQPQHF.

The chain carries TRBV28 and TRBJ1-2; D ambiguous. This CDR3 has 12 residues. V was clipped by 6 bases and J by 8 bases, with 13 bases between them. CDR1 is MDHEN and CDR2 is SYDVKM in the germline V gene. CDR3 in amino acids: CASSPTLYGYTF. The CDR3 DNA is TGTGCCAGCAGCCCGACCCTGTACGGCTACACCTTC.

The chain links TRBV27 to TRBJ2-3; 9 nucleotides agree with TRBD2. Germline V gene lookup returns CDR1 MNHEY and CDR2 SMNVEV (reference sequence). Trimming took 0 bases from V and 0 from J; bases not matched to a gene: 4. This CDR3 is 17 amino acids long. CDR3 DNA sequence: TGTGCCAGCAGTTTATCAAGAAGCGGGAGGAGCACAGATACGCAGTATTTT. Residues: CASSLSRSGRSTDTQYF.

The chain links TRBV27 to TRBJ1-6, with D maybe TRBD1 (6 bases). The germline V gene has CDR1 MNHEY and CDR2 SMNVEV (reference sequence). The CDR3 has 15 residues. Trimming pared 6 bases from V and 3 bases from J, leaving 12 bases between. CDR3 residues: CASRSQGFYNSPLHF. CDR3 DNA: TGTGCCAGCAGGTCCCAGGGGTTCTATAATTCACCCCTCCACTTT.

The chain uses TRBV19 and TRBJ2-3; 7 bases agree with TRBD2. The germline V gene has CDR1 LNHDA and CDR2 SQIVND (reference sequence). The ends lost 7 bases at V and 3 bases at J; junction bases unmatched: 13. This CDR3 has 16 residues. The CDR3 DNA follows: TGTGCCAGTAAGGGCAGTCGCGGGAGACGGACAGATACGCAGTATTTT. It codes for CASKGSRGRRTDTQYF.

This clone was detected once. The CDR3 DNA is TGTGCCAGCAGCTTAGGTTCAGAAAAACTGTTTTTT. Its protein is CASSLGSEKLFF. This chain uses TRBV7-9 with TRBJ1-4; D ambiguous. Germline V gene lookup returns CDR1 SEHNR and CDR2 FQNEAQ (reference sequence). V gave up 1 base and J gave up 8 bases, with 5 bases separating them. This CDR3 is 12 amino acids long.